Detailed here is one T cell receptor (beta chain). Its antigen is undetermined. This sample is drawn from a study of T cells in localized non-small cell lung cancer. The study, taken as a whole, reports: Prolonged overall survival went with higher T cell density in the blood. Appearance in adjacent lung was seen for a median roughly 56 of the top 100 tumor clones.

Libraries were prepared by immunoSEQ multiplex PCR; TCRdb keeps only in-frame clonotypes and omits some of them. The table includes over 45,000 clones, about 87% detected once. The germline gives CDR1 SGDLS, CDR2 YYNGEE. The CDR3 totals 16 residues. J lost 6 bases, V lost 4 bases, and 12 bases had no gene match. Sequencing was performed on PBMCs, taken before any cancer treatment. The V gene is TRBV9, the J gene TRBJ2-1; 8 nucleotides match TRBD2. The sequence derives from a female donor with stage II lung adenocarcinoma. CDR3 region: CASSPRDAGGSNEQFF. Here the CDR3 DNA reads TGTGCCAGCAGCCCGCGTGACGCGGGGGGATCCAATGAGCAGTTCTTC. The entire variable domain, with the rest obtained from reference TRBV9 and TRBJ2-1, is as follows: DSGVTQTPKHLITATGQRVTLRCSPRSGDLSVYWYQQSLDQGLQFLIQYYNGEERAKGNILERFSAQQFPDLHSELNLSSLELGDSALYFCASSPRDAGGSNEQFFGPGTRLTVL.